The T cell receptor beta chain under discussion was sequenced for a study of shared clonotypes between healthy human individuals. Broader study findings: Clonotype sharing across donors was expected to vary with sequencing depth.

Genomic DNA of each subset was evenly split across several immunoSEQ plates. TCRdb's copy holds only in-frame clones and misses some; the assay was immunoSEQ multiplex PCR. The profile covers about 590,000 clones, with less than 97% appearing a single time and 0.11% taken by the ten largest. V was trimmed by 7 bases and J by 2 bases, leaving 18 bases between them. Germline V gene lookup returns CDR1 LNHDA and CDR2 SQIVND (reference sequence). The CDR3 is made up of 16 amino acids. For this clone: What it recognizes is unknown.

CD8 cells classed as naive were CD45RO-negative and positively selected for CCR7, excluding terminally differentiated effector memory CD45RA+ cells. This clonotype was sampled from a woman in her 30s in good health. V usage is TRBV19 and J usage is TRBJ1-5, with D tentatively TRBD1 (6 bases). Sample: naive CD8+ T cells sorted from blood. CDR3 DNA: TGTGCCAGTAAGCCGTGGCCCGAGGGGGGCAATCAGCCCCAGCATTTT. This gives the protein CASKPWPEGGNQPQHF.